The subject of this entry is one TCR beta chain. Germline V gives CDR1 SGHNT, CDR2 YYREEE (reference sequence). The CDR3 length is 13 residues. V was clipped by 0 bases and J by 8 bases, with 9 bases between them. The data were taken from a study of shared clonotypes between healthy human individuals. The data were produced by immunoSEQ multiplex PCR, yet TCRdb's version contains in-frame clones alone and is incomplete. This sample yields over a million clones, of which 98% are seen a single time; about 0.4% belongs to the top ten. Sequencing used naive CD4+ T cells sorted from blood. The sample's subset: CD45RA+ positively selected. The sequence was collected from a man aged 30-40 years in good health. V and J are TRBV5-4 and TRBJ2-1; D tentatively reads TRBD1 or TRBD2 (5 bases each). In nucleotides, the CDR3 is TGTGCCAGCAGCTTGGTGGGGCGGGATGAGCAGTTCTTC. Translation: CASSLVGRDEQFF.